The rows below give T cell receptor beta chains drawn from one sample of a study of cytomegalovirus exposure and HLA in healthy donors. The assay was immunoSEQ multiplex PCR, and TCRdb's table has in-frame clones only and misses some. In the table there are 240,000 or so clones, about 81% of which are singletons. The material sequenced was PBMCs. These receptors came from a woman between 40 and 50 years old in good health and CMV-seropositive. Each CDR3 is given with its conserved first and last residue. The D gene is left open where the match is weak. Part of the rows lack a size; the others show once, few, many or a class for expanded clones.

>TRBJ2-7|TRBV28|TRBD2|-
CASSLYPGTIRTYEQYF
TGTGCCAGCAGTTTGTACCCCGGGACTATCCGTACCTACGAGCAGTACTTC
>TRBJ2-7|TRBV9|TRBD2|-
CASSAGTSGSPYEQYF
TGTGCCAGCAGCGCTGGGACTAGCGGGAGTCCCTACGAGCAGTACTTC
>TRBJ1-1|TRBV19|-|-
CASSIETGLRAEAFF
TGTGCCAGTAGTATAGAAACAGGCCTAAGGGCAGAAGCTTTCTTT
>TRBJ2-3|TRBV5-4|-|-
CASSMPGTDTQYF
TGTGCCAGCAGCATGCCGGGCACAGATACGCAGTATTTT
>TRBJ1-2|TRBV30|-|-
CAWSVSVYGYTF
TGTGCCTGGAGTGTATCTGTTTATGGCTACACCTTC
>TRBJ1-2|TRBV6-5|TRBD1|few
CASSSSGTGANYGYTF
TGTGCCAGCAGTTCCTCCGGGACAGGGGCTAACTATGGCTACACCTTC
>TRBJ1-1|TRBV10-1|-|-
CATAPSRNTEAFF
TGCGCCACCGCCCCGTCCAGAAACACTGAAGCTTTCTTT
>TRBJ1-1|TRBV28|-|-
CASSYIEAFF
TGTGCCAGCAGTTATATCGAAGCTTTCTTT
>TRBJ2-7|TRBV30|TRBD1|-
CAWASGTGTSEQYF
TGTGCCTGGGCCTCCGGGACAGGGACCAGCGAGCAGTACTTC
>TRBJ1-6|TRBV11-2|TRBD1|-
CASSLWDRSSPLHF
TGTGCCAGCAGCTTATGGGACAGGTCTTCACCCCTCCACTTT
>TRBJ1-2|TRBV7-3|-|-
CASSLKQGYGYTF
TGTGCCAGCAGCTTAAAGCAGGGCTATGGCTACACCTTC
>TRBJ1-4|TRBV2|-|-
CASRSSNEKLFF
TGTGCCAGCCGGTCTTCTAATGAAAAACTGTTTTTT
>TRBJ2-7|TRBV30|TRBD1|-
CAWTADRGSYEQYF
TGTGCCTGGACCGCGGACAGGGGGTCCTACGAGCAGTACTTC
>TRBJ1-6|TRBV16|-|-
CASSQSGHSSPLHF
TGTGCCAGCAGCCAATCCGGTCATAGTTCCCCCCTCCACTTT
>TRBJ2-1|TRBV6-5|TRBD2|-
CASSGTSAYYNEQFF
TGTGCCAGCAGCGGGACTAGCGCCTACTACAATGAGCAGTTCTTC
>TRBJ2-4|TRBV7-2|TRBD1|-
CASSFDRVRAKNIQYF
TGTGCCAGCAGCTTCGACAGGGTTCGCGCCAAAAACATTCAGTACTTC
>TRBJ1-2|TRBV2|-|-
CASRTGSNYGYTF
TGTGCCAGCCGTACCGGGTCAAACTATGGCTACACCTTC
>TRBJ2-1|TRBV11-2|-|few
CASSAYLYEQFF
TGTGCCAGCAGCGCCTATTTGTATGAGCAGTTCTTC
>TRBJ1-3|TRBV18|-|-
CASSHDKGNTIYF
TGTGCCAGCTCACACGACAAAGGAAACACCATATATTTT